The sample holds one count of the clone carrying this T cell receptor (beta chain). Antigen: not known. Deletions cut 2 bases from V and 8 bases from J, with 12 bases between. Per germline, CDR1 ENHRY and CDR2 SYGVKD. This CDR3 is 14 amino acids long. The data were obtained in a study of long-term antiretroviral therapy in people with HIV. Study at large: By about a decade, the earliest samples predate the 2015 immediate-ART recommendation. Findings and limits, study-wide: Samples were collected from about 2003 to 2018 under possibly less effective ART regimens. Clonotypes expanded prior to ART showed repertoire dominance at all sampled time points. HIV repertoires spanned tighter CDR3 length ranges than controls did.

The run of the v3.0 immunoSEQ assay was at survey level. Clones were read by immunoSEQ multiplex PCR, and TCRdb kept only the in-frame ones, dropping some. The data show tens of thousands of clones, approximately 86% seen once. The chain has TRBV10-3 and TRBJ2-2; maybe TRBD1 (6 bases). This TCR was sampled from a woman aged 45-65 years with HIV. The sequencing used unsorted PBMCs, collected 0.1 years before starting antiretroviral therapy. The CDR3 protein is CAISEKGGRGELFF. The DNA for the CDR3 is TGTGCCATCAGTGAGAAAGGGGGTAGGGGGGAGCTGTTTTTT.